This paragraph covers one T cell receptor beta chain sequence. No antigen is known for it. CDR3 size: 16 residues. With 0 bases removed from V and 1 base from J, the gap between germline ends came to 13 bases. Both 60 Vbeta primers and 13 Jbeta primers went into the PCR. The assay was immunoSEQ multiplex PCR, and TCRdb's table has in-frame clones only and misses some. The sample has about 150,000 clones, 55% to 70% seen once. This sample is drawn from a study of cytomegalovirus exposure and HLA in healthy donors. Notes on the study in general: Previous analysis showed most TCR beta V segments were productive about 87% or about 30% of the time. Researchers left out some V segments, among them TRBV6-2 and TRBV6-3, as indistinguishable.

The receptor comes from a woman aged 60-75 years in good health and CMV-seropositive. The material sequenced was PBMCs. The rearrangement joins TRBV23-1 to TRBJ2-7, with D tentatively TRBD2 (6 bases). TRBV23-1 is assigned to the ORF class and has an uncertain function. Here the CDR3 reads CASSQSGRGASYEQYF. The CDR3 DNA reads TGCGCCAGCAGTCAATCGGGACGCGGGGCTTCCTACGAGCAGTACTTC.